This T cell receptor beta chain was captured by sequencing in a study of T cells in Graves' hyperthyroidism and ophthalmopathy. The CDR3 regions of TCR beta were amplified from RNA transcripts. The HTBI set primed first-round TCR CDR3 RT-PCR. TCRdb independently ran MiXCR on the multiplex PCR reads; one entry per CDR3 protein. The sample lists hundreds of thousands of distinct CDR3 sequences, roughly 15% occurring once. CDR1 is MNHNS and CDR2 is SASEGT in the germline V gene. The V end lost 4 bases, the J end lost 13 bases, and 10 bases lay between the germline ends. There are 10 residues in the CDR3. This clonotype was seen more than once but under ten times.

The clonotype comes from a man between 18 and 35 years old with Graves' ophthalmopathy. The sequencing sample was made of blood. The chain carries TRBV6-1 and TRBJ1-2, with D tentatively TRBD1 (5 bases). This CDR3 reads CASSAREPTF. The CDR3, as DNA: TGTGCCAGCAGTGCCAGGGAACCCACCTTC.